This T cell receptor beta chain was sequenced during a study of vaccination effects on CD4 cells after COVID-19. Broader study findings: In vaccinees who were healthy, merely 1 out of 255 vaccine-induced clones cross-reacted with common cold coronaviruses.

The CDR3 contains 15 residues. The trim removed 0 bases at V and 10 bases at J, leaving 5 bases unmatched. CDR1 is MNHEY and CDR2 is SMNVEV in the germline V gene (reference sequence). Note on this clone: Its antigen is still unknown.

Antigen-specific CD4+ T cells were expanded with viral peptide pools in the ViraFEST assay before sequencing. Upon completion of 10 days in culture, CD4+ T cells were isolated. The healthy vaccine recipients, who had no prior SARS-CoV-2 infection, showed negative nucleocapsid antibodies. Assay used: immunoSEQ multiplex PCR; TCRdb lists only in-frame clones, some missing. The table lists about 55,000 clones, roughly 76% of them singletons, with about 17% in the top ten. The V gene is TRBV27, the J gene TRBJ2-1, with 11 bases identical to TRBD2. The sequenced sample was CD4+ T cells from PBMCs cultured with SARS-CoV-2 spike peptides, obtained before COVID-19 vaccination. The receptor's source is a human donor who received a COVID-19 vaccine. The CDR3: CASSLSGLADGEQFF. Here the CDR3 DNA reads TGTGCCAGCAGTTTATCGGGACTAGCGGATGGGGAGCAGTTCTTC.